Listed below are T cell receptor beta chains from one sample, sequenced in a study of human T cells and chemical hapten exposure. TCRdb analysed the RACE reads with MiXCR anew, one entry per CDR3 protein. The sample yields about 49,000 distinct CDR3 sequences, about 10% seen once. The source was whole blood, collected in connection with sensitization to the hapten diphenylcyclopropenone (DPC). The receptors originated from a woman aged 45-65 years with alopecia areata. Some clones in this sample may be carry-over from other donors' samples. Both conserved end residues are part of each CDR3. The D gene is left open where the match is weak. Only some rows state a clone size, as once, few, many or a class for expanded clones.

CDR3aa | CDR3nt | j_gene | abundance | v_gene | d_gene
CASSPEGLGNQPQHF | TGTGCCAGCTCACCAGAGGGATTGGGCAATCAGCCCCAGCATTTT | TRBJ1-5 | many | TRBV18 | -
CATSGGTNTNEQFF | TGTGCCACCAGTGGCGGCACTAACACCAATGAGCAGTTCTTC | TRBJ2-1 | many | TRBV24-1 | -
CASRTQSSGSYEQYF | TGTGCCAGCAGGACCCAGTCTAGCGGGAGCTACGAGCAGTACTTC | TRBJ2-7 | many | TRBV7-2 | TRBD2
CASSLERERENTEAFF | TGTGCCAGCAGTTTAGAGAGGGAGCGAGAGAACACTGAAGCTTTCTTT | TRBJ1-1 | - | TRBV27 | -
CSAVAGGNYGYTF | TGCAGTGCTGTAGCAGGGGGCAACTATGGCTACACCTTC | TRBJ1-2 | - | TRBV20-1 | TRBD1
CSARLAGVYEQFF | TGCAGTGCGCGACTAGCGGGAGTCTATGAGCAGTTCTTC | TRBJ2-1 | - | TRBV20-1 | TRBD2
CASSLYRNTEAFF | TGTGCCAGCAGCTTGTATAGGAACACTGAAGCTTTCTTT | TRBJ1-1 | many | TRBV5-8 | -
CSARERLVNEQFF | TGCAGTGCTAGAGAAAGATTGGTCAATGAGCAGTTCTTC | TRBJ2-1 | - | TRBV20-1 | -
CASSEWSAGMSYEQYF | TGTGCCAGCAGTGAATGGTCGGCAGGCATGTCCTACGAGCAGTACTTC | TRBJ2-7 | many | TRBV25-1 | -
CSVGDRGNEKLFF | TGCAGCGTTGGGGACAGGGGAAATGAAAAACTGTTTTTT | TRBJ1-4 | many | TRBV29-1 | TRBD1
CASGPGTDTQYF | TGTGCCAGCGGGCCCGGCACAGATACGCAGTATTTT | TRBJ2-3 | many | TRBV3-1 | -
CSAPQTASSGANVLTF | TGCAGTGCTCCCCAGACCGCTAGCTCTGGGGCCAACGTCCTGACTTTC | TRBJ2-6 | many | TRBV20-1 | -
CSLGGGASTDTQYF | TGCAGCCTTGGAGGGGGAGCTAGCACAGATACGCAGTATTTT | TRBJ2-3 | few | TRBV29-1 | -
CASRKAGGPQGIQYF | TGTGCCAGCAGGAAGGCGGGAGGGCCCCAAGGGATTCAGTACTTC | TRBJ2-4 | many | TRBV28 | TRBD2
CASSALRTGVDGYTF | TGTGCCAGCAGTGCCCTTCGGACAGGGGTCGATGGCTACACCTTC | TRBJ1-2 | many | TRBV28 | TRBD1
CASSLLLAGGPVDEQFF | TGTGCCAGCAGCTTATTACTAGCGGGAGGGCCCGTAGATGAGCAGTTCTTC | TRBJ2-1 | many | TRBV7-6 | TRBD2
CASSTVRNSGNTIYF | TGTGCCAGCAGCACGGTCCGCAACTCTGGAAACACCATATATTTT | TRBJ1-3 | many | TRBV11-2 | -
CASSLLADSYEQYF | TGTGCCAGCAGTTTACTAGCGGACTCCTACGAGCAGTACTTC | TRBJ2-7 | many | TRBV12-3/TRBV12-4 | TRBD2
CASSPESRQLRTGELFF | TGTGCCAGCAGCCCTGAAAGTCGACAGCTGAGGACCGGGGAGCTGTTTTTT | TRBJ2-2 | many | TRBV7-9 | -
CAGQGGRNTEAFF | TGTGCCGGACAAGGCGGGCGGAACACTGAAGCTTTCTTT | TRBJ1-1 | few | TRBV28 | -
CASSQNAVTTNEKLFF | TGTGCCAGCAGCCAAAACGCTGTTACGACTAATGAAAAACTGTTTTTT | TRBJ1-4 | many | TRBV3-1 | -
CASSPRQGTGQPQHF | TGTGCCAGCTCACCAAGACAGGGCACGGGTCAGCCCCAGCATTTT | TRBJ1-5 | many | TRBV18 | TRBD1
CASSIGGGEETQYF | TGCGCCAGCAGCATTGGCGGCGGGGAAGAGACCCAGTACTTC | TRBJ2-5 | many | TRBV5-1 | -
CASSMDSYETQYF | TGTGCCAGTAGTATGGACAGTTATGAGACCCAGTACTTC | TRBJ2-5 | few | TRBV19 | -
CASSQSDRVSHMAKNIQYF | TGCGCCAGCAGTCAATCGGACAGGGTATCTCATATGGCCAAAAACATTCAGTACTTC | TRBJ2-4 | many | TRBV23-1 | TRBD1
CAISDRSKRGGNEQFF | TGTGCCATCAGTGATCGGAGTAAGCGGGGAGGGAATGAGCAGTTCTTC | TRBJ2-1 | few | TRBV10-3 | TRBD2
CASSKNTGTEAFF | TGTGCCAGCAGCAAAAACACCGGGACTGAAGCTTTCTTT | TRBJ1-1 | few | TRBV6-2/TRBV6-3 | -
CASSLVVSGGYTF | TGTGCCAGCAGTTTAGTGGTTTCAGGAGGCTACACCTTC | TRBJ1-2 | many | TRBV12-3/TRBV12-4 | -
CASRPLGLPQETQYF | TGTGCCAGCAGGCCCCTGGGTCTTCCACAAGAGACCCAGTACTTC | TRBJ2-5 | few | TRBV12-3/TRBV12-4 | -
CAWSRGAPNQPQHF | TGTGCCTGGAGTCGAGGGGCACCCAATCAGCCCCAGCATTTT | TRBJ1-5 | many | TRBV30 | -
CASGGYQETQYF | TGTGCCAGCGGGGGATACCAAGAGACCCAGTACTTC | TRBJ2-5 | many | TRBV6-2/TRBV6-3 | -
CASSLGGLSTEAFF | TGTGCCAGCAGCTTGGGAGGGCTGAGCACTGAAGCTTTCTTT | TRBJ1-1 | few | TRBV5-4 | -
CASNTQWDRSGANVLTF | TGTGCCAGCAATACCCAATGGGACAGGTCCGGGGCCAACGTCCTGACTTTC | TRBJ2-6 | many | TRBV12-3/TRBV12-4 | TRBD1